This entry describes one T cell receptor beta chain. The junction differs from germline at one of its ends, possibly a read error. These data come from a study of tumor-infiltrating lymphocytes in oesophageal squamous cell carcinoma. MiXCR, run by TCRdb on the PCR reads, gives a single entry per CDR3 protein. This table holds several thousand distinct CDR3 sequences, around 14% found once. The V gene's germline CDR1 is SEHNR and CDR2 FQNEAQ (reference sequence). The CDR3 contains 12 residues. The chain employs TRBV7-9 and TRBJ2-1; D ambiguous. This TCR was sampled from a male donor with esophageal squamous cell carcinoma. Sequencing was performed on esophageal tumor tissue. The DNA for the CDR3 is TGTGCCAGCGGCTCCGTTCGATATGAGCAGTTCTGG. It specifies CASGSVRYEQFW.